The present T cell receptor (beta chain) was sequenced within a study of T cell responses to AZD1222 COVID-19 vaccine. Overall study results and limits: There were vaccine-associated CD4 TCRs across spike, dominant at 160-218 and 743-854.

CDR1 and CDR2 from the germline V gene are LGHNA and YNFKEQ. There are 17 residues in the CDR3. V was shortened by 3 bases and J by 2 bases, with 17 bases between the two germline ends. Using immunoSEQ multiplex PCR, the repertoire was profiled, and TCRdb retains in-frame clones only, with some absent. The sample lists over 100,000 clones; 70% to 90% were seen once. As regards this clone: Its cognate antigen is unknown.

The chain joins TRBV4-2 to TRBJ1-5; possibly TRBD1 for D (5 bases). The receptor was isolated from an adult who received the MenACWY meningococcal vaccine as a control. The sample in question was peripheral blood, obtained 28 days after the second dose of the MenACWY control vaccine. CDR3 sequence (DNA): TGTGCCAGCAGCCAGACCGGTGGGGCGGCGGGCAATCAGCCCCAGCATTTT. Amino acids: CASSQTGGAAGNQPQHF.